The present TCR beta chain was sequenced within a study of lymphopenia after photon versus proton radiotherapy (dated by TCRdb to between 2018 and 2021). Looking at the study overall: The immunological effects of photon versus proton radiation therapy were compared in patients with gastrointestinal tumors who developed high-grade lymphopenia. The cohort comprised approximately 21 patients with gastrointestinal tumors who received either photon or proton therapy and then developed lymphopenia. The study was designed to characterize how the impact on the immune system differs between the two radiation modalities.

A remark on this clone: Its target antigen remains unknown. The sample holds no much larger clone one base away, and base qualities are not on file.

Receptor libraries were prepared by the immunoSEQ multiplex PCR assay. T cell repertoires were profiled by deep sequencing of rearranged TCR beta loci, alongside multiparametric flow cytometry. TCRdb took this table from immuneACCESS and kept in-frame rearrangements with V and J called. Such tables lack part of the clones; where checked against another copy, unresolved V genes explain under half of the gap, and the rest is unexplained. For this sample there are fewer than 25,000 clones; approximately 91% appear just once. The ten largest account for roughly 9.6% of the sample. Findings and caveats that apply to the study as a whole: The survival association was assessed only in patients who died, and the authors presented better survival with proton therapy as a possibility rather than a demonstrated result. Across the cohort, among patients who died, a greater drop in TCR diversity after the nadir was inversely correlated with overall survival time. Proton-treated patients stayed relatively stable during treatment, while photon-treated patients lost naive T cells and TCR diversity and gained effector/memory populations. Once the lymphocyte count had reached its nadir, the repertoires of photon-treated patients showed oligoclonal expansion, particularly of CD8+ Temra cells, and this expansion drove the decline in diversity.

Trimming costs V 0 bases and J 2 bases, and their ends lie 9 bases apart. In the germline V gene, CDR1 corresponds to SGHRS and CDR2 to YFSETQ. Taken from cysteine to phenylalanine, the CDR3 has 14 residues. Only the CDR3 portion is preserved as DNA: 42 bases, with reading frame beginning at the first base. The rearranged segments are TRBV5-1 and TRBJ2-7; the D gene identity is not certain. The clonotype comes from a woman between 65 and 79 years old with pancreatic cancer. Some clones in this sample may be carry-over from other donors' samples. This specimen was peripheral blood, taken from a patient treated with proton-based radiotherapy. The DNA sequence is TGCGCCAGCAGCTTGGACCGGGCCCCCTACGAGCAGTACTTC. It translates to CASSLDRAPYEQYF.